This record concerns one T cell receptor beta chain sequence. Its antigen is as yet unknown. A multiplex PCR was run with 60 Vbeta primers and 13 Jbeta primers. The assay was immunoSEQ multiplex PCR, and TCRdb's table has in-frame clones only and misses some. The sample gives some 140,000 clones, roughly four fifths of which show up once; approximately 2% is in the top ten. V lost 2 bases to trimming and J lost 6 bases; unmatched junction nucleotides: 2. Germline lookup yields CDR1 SNHLY and CDR2 FYNNEI. This CDR3 comprises 13 residues. This sample stems from a study of cytomegalovirus exposure and HLA in healthy donors. About the study: Early release data held 85 million or so unique TCRs from HLA-typed donors. The study placed less than 90% of its 398 genotyped donors in the Caucasian-associated ancestry cluster.

Points from the study as a whole: Among TCR sequences, most were rare, though some public TCRs appeared in many donors.

What was sequenced was PBMCs. The TCR was taken from a man younger than 45 in good health and CMV-seronegative. The chain has TRBV2 and TRBJ1-2; 8 bases agree with TRBD1. CDR3 in amino acids: CASSEQGAHGYTF. DNA for the CDR3: TGTGCCAGCAGTGAACAGGGGGCGCATGGCTACACCTTC.